One sample yielded the 15 T cell receptor beta chains listed below, sequenced in a study of blood T cell repertoires in COVID-19. Produced via immunoSEQ multiplex PCR; TCRdb's table is partial and in-frame only. The sample includes about 400,000 clones, about 89% of them seen just once. The source material was peripheral blood. All receptors come from a man in his forties or fifties with acute or convalescent COVID-19.

The chain joins TRBV5-1 to TRBJ2-7, with a tentative D call TRBD2 (5 bases). Germline loops: CDR1 SGHRS, CDR2 YFSETQ. V gave up 4 bases and J gave up 7 bases, with 21 bases separating them. The CDR3 length is 15 residues. For the CDR3, the DNA is TGCGCCAGCAGCCCGAGACAAGACCCGTCGGGGGAGCAGTACTTC. Its translation: CASSPRQDPSGEQYF.

The chain uses TRBV28 and TRBJ2-7; no definite D call. This CDR3 is built from 14 residues. Per germline, CDR1 MDHEN and CDR2 SYDVKM. Deletions cut 3 bases from V and 2 bases from J, with 11 bases between. The CDR3 DNA reads as TGTGCCAGCAGTTTCCCGGAACGGGCCTACGAGCAGTACTTC. Amino acid sequence: CASSFPERAYEQYF.

CDR3 sequence reads: CASSPPTSGNEQFF. CDR3 in DNA: TGTGCCAGCAGCCCTCCGACTAGCGGCAATGAGCAGTTCTTC. This rearrangement joins TRBV2 to TRBJ2-1, with 9 nucleotides matching TRBD2. The V gene's germline CDR1 is SNHLY and CDR2 FYNNEI. V shed 6 bases and J 6 bases; nucleotides not matched to a gene: 6. The CDR3 totals 14 residues.

The chain employs TRBV28 and TRBJ1-4; TRBD1 is a possible D gene (5 bases). Germline lookup yields CDR1 MDHEN and CDR2 SYDVKM. This CDR3 is 15 amino acids long. V lost 5 bases to trimming and J lost 0 bases, with 10 bases between them. CDR3 in amino acids: CASSQRTTTNEKLFF. In nucleotides, the CDR3 is TGTGCCAGCAGTCAAAGGACAACAACTAATGAAAAACTGTTTTTT.

This clone was seen more than once but under ten times. The chain couples TRBV3-1 (or the pseudogene TRBV3-2) to TRBJ1-5, with 9 nucleotides matching TRBD1. CDR3 length equals 19 residues. With V trimmed by 0 bases and J by 0 bases, 9 bases remained unmatched. The germline CDR1 and CDR2 sequences are LGHDT and YNNKEL (reference sequence). The CDR3 spells CASSQDPGQGPFSNQPQHF. In DNA, the CDR3 is TGTGCCAGCAGCCAAGATCCGGGACAGGGACCCTTTAGCAATCAGCCCCAGCATTTT.

The chain joins TRBV25-1 to TRBJ1-5; perhaps TRBD1 as D (5 bases). The CDR3 is 15 residues long. V lost 2 bases to trimming and J lost 0 bases, with 8 bases between them. CDR1 is MGHDK and CDR2 is SYGVNS in the germline V gene. DNA for the CDR3: TGTGCCAGCAGTGAACCCGGGGGTAGCAATCAGCCCCAGCATTTT. Translating it yields CASSEPGGSNQPQHF.

This clone came up once. The chain links TRBV19 to TRBJ1-1; D unresolved. The V end lost 9 bases, the J end lost 2 bases, and 19 bases lay between the germline ends. The CDR3 is 15 residues long. Germline CDR1 LNHDA, CDR2 SQIVND (reference sequence). The chain's CDR3 is CASPPPTPPNTEAFF. CDR3 bases: TGTGCCAGCCCGCCCCCCACACCGCCCAACACTGAAGCTTTCTTT.

The genes are TRBV19 and TRBJ1-5; D gene unclear. This CDR3 comprises 13 residues. Trimming cost V 5 bases and J 7 bases, with 12 bases left between them. Looked up from germline, CDR1 is LNHDA and CDR2 is SQIVND (reference sequence). For the CDR3, the DNA is TGTGCCAGTAGTGCCTCGGGAGGACAGCCCCAGCATTTT. This encodes CASSASGGQPQHF.

The V and J genes are TRBV15 and TRBJ2-7, with a possible D match to TRBD1 (7 bases). V was shortened by 2 bases and J by 2 bases, with 13 bases between the two germline ends. Germline values: CDR1 LNHNV, CDR2 YYDKDF (reference sequence). CDR3 length: 15 amino acids. CDR3 in amino acids: CATSRNRGGPYEQYF. CDR3 coding DNA: TGTGCCACCAGCAGAAACAGGGGAGGTCCCTACGAGCAGTACTTC.

The gene calls are TRBV27 and TRBJ2-7; D perhaps matches TRBD1 (5 bases). The CDR3 consists of 14 residues. Germline V CDR1 and CDR2: MNHEY, SMNVEV (reference sequence). V lost 3 bases and J lost 2, with 11 bases in between. The CDR3 bases are TGTGCCAGCAGTTTTCTACAGGACGCCTACGAGCAGTACTTC. Translating gives CASSFLQDAYEQYF.

This chain links TRBV19 with TRBJ1-4; possible D gene TRBD1, 6 bases. Trimming removed 3 bases from V and 2 bases from J, with 13 bases in between. Germline values: CDR1 LNHDA, CDR2 SQIVND (reference sequence). The CDR3 contains 16 residues. The CDR3 DNA follows: TGTGCCAGTAGTATTAGCTCAGGGGTCACTAATGAAAAACTGTTTTTT. Its protein is CASSISSGVTNEKLFF. The entire variable domain, with the rest obtained from reference TRBV19 and TRBJ1-4, is as follows: DGGITQSPKYLFRKEGQNVTLSCEQNLNHDAMYWYRQDPGQGLRLIYYSQIVNDFQKGDIAEGYSVSREKKESFPLTVTSAQKNPTAFYLCASSISSGVTNEKLFFGSGTQLSVL.

The genes are TRBV7-6 and TRBJ2-7, with TRBD1 as a possible D gene (5 bases). The germline CDR1 and CDR2 sequences are SGHVS and FNYEAQ. Trimming left V 5 bases short and J 1 base short, with 9 bases between. The CDR3 loop spans 13 amino acids. The CDR3 DNA reads TGTGCCAGCAGCGTCAGGGTTTCCTACGAGCAGTACTTC. Protein sequence: CASSVRVSYEQYF.

On this clone: Other DNA sequences of this sample code for an identical CDR3. V and J are TRBV5-1 and TRBJ2-6; unclear D gene. Germline lookup yields CDR1 SGHRS and CDR2 YFSETQ. The V and J ends lost 0 bases and 1 base respectively, with 5 bases between them. The CDR3 runs 15 residues. CDR3 sequence: CASSLVSSGANVLTF. The CDR3 coding sequence is TGCGCCAGCAGCTTGGTCAGTTCTGGGGCCAACGTCCTGACTTTC.

The genes are TRBV6-1 and TRBJ2-2; 8 bases are shared with TRBD1. V lost 4 bases, J lost 0 bases, and 7 bases stayed unmatched. CDR3 length equals 17 residues. Germline lookup yields CDR1 MNHNS and CDR2 SASEGT. The CDR3 spells CASSGESDRANTGELFF. The CDR3 coding sequence is TGTGCCAGCAGTGGGGAATCGGACAGGGCGAACACCGGGGAGCTGTTTTTT.

The chain has TRBV7-2 and TRBJ1-5; TRBD1 aligns across 7 bases. Germline V gene sequence: CDR1 SGHTA, CDR2 FQGNSA. This CDR3 spans 16 amino acids. The V gene end was trimmed by 6 bases and the J gene end by 6 bases; junction bases not matched to a gene: 14. DNA for the CDR3: TGTGCCAGCAGTCCCCCCGCCCAGACAGGGTCTCAGCCCCAGCATTTT. Translating gives CASSPPAQTGSQPQHF. Drawing the rest from reference TRBV7-2 and TRBJ1-5, the complete variable domain is GAGVSQSPSNKVTEKGKDVELRCDPISGHTALYWYRQSLGQGLEFLIYFQGNSAPDKSGLPSDRFSAERTGGSVSTLTIQRTQQEDSAVYLCASSPPAQTGSQPQHFGDGTRLSIL.